Listed here are 32 T cell receptor beta chains from one sample, sequenced in a study of cytomegalovirus exposure and HLA in healthy donors. PCR used 60 Vbeta primers and 13 Jbeta primers. Profiled with immunoSEQ multiplex PCR; TCRdb holds only in-frame clones, not every one. Of under 200,000 clones in the sample, about 86% were seen once. The sequencing sample was made of PBMCs. The source of these receptors is a young woman in good health and CMV-seropositive.

This clone was seen a few times. J is TRBJ2-7 and V is TRBV6-1; the D gene is possibly TRBD1 (6 bases). V lost 5 bases and J lost 3, with 8 bases in between. The germline V gene encodes CDR1 MNHNS and CDR2 SASEGT. The length of the CDR3 is 12 residues. CDR3 sequence (DNA): TGTGCCAGCAGTTCGGACAGCTACGAGCAGTACGTC. Translation gives CASSSDSYEQYV.

The chain couples TRBV19 to TRBJ2-1; 7 bases are shared with TRBD1. Trimming removed 3 bases from V and 7 bases from J; junction bases left unmatched: 9. CDR3 length: 15 amino acids. Germline assignment: CDR1 LNHDA and CDR2 SQIVND (reference sequence). The CDR3 spells CASSIFDRVDNEQFF. Written as DNA, the CDR3 is TGTGCCAGTAGTATCTTTGACAGGGTGGATAATGAGCAGTTCTTC. Combining the CDR3 with reference TRBV19 and TRBJ2-1 gives the whole variable domain DGGITQSPKYLFRKEGQNVTLSCEQNLNHDAMYWYRQDPGQGLRLIYYSQIVNDFQKGDIAEGYSVSREKKESFPLTVTSAQKNPTAFYLCASSIFDRVDNEQFFGPGTRLTVL.

The J gene is TRBJ1-1, the V gene TRBV5-1; D remains unclear. Germline V gene data show CDR1 as SGHRS and CDR2 as YFSETQ. Trimming stripped 4 bases from V and 4 bases from J, with 14 bases between. This CDR3 has 14 residues. The CDR3 here is CASSPTGMGTEAFF. Here the CDR3 DNA reads TGCGCCAGCAGCCCGACGGGGATGGGCACTGAAGCTTTCTTT.

This rearrangement joins TRBV7-9 to TRBJ2-5; no reliable D call. The CDR3 totals 11 residues. Germline V gives CDR1 SEHNR, CDR2 FQNEAQ (reference sequence). V gave up 6 bases and J gave up 5 bases, with 7 bases separating them. CDR3 residues: CASSPIETQYF. CDR3 DNA sequence: TGTGCCAGCAGTCCTATCGAGACCCAGTACTTC. Based on the CDR3 plus reference TRBV7-9 and TRBJ2-5, the full variable domain is DTGVSQNPRHKITKRGQNVTFRCDPISEHNRLYWYRQTLGQGPEFLTYFQNEAQLEKSRLLSDRFSAERPKGSFSTLEIQRTEQGDSAMYLCASSPIETQYFGPGTRLLVL.

The rearrangement uses TRBV4-1 and TRBJ2-5, with D perhaps TRBD2 (5 bases). Germline values: CDR1 MGHRA, CDR2 YSYEKL. V lost 1 base and J lost 5, with 20 bases in between. This CDR3 contains 17 residues. CDR3 amino acids: CASSQGPGGRHRETQYF. CDR3 sequence (DNA): TGCGCCAGCAGCCAAGGACCCGGAGGCAGGCATAGGGAGACCCAGTACTTC.

V and J are TRBV5-5 and TRBJ1-4, with 8 bases that match TRBD1. The CDR3 is 17 residues long. Germline trimming cut 0 bases from V and 8 bases from J; bases unmatched to any gene: 12. The germline V gene has CDR1 SGHKS and CDR2 YYEKEE (reference sequence). CDR3 sequence (DNA): TGTGCCAGCAGCTTGGATTTGGAGGACAGGGTCGGCGAAAAACTGTTTTTT. Its translation is CASSLDLEDRVGEKLFF. The complete variable domain, with remaining parts taken from reference TRBV5-5 and TRBJ1-4, reads DAGVTQSPTHLIKTRGQQVTLRCSPISGHKSVSWYQQVLGQGPQFIFQYYEKEERGRGNFPDRFSARQFPNYSSELNVNALLLGDSALYLCASSLDLEDRVGEKLFFGSGTQLSVL.

V gene TRBV6-5 combines with J gene TRBJ1-6, with a possible D match to TRBD1 (6 bases). From germline, CDR1 is MNHEY and CDR2 SVGAGI. The V and J ends lost 2 bases and 10 bases respectively, with 15 bases between them. This CDR3 comprises 15 residues. Here the CDR3 reads CASSYRGGISSPLHF. CDR3 DNA sequence: TGTGCCAGCAGTTACAGGGGGGGAATAAGCTCACCCCTCCACTTT.

The rearrangement joins TRBV5-4 to TRBJ2-5; D is unresolved. TRBJ2-7 matches the DNA end more closely, so the J call is doubtful. The germline V gene encodes CDR1 SGHNT and CDR2 YYREEE (reference sequence). This CDR3 region has 15 residues. The chain's CDR3 is CASSSGALSSYEQYF. The CDR3 nucleotides read TGTGCCAGCAGCTCCGGAGCTCTTAGCTCCTACGAGCAGTACTTC.

The V and J genes are TRBV29-1 and TRBJ2-3; 11 bases are shared with TRBD1. V trimming: 2 bases; J trimming: 1 base; junction bases outside the gene matches: 2. Germline V gene sequence: CDR1 SQVTM, CDR2 ANQGSEA. The CDR3 spans 15 residues. The CDR3 region has the DNA TGCAGCGTTGAAAGGACAGGGGGCGGCACAGATACGCAGTATTTT. The encoded protein is CSVERTGGGTDTQYF.

The chain has TRBV2 and TRBJ2-3, with 13 nucleotides matching TRBD2. Trimming cost V 8 bases and J 4 bases; bases outside gene matches: 6. The CDR3 sequence is 15 residues long. The germline V gene encodes CDR1 SNHLY and CDR2 FYNNEI. The DNA of the CDR3 is TGTGCCAGCGGCGGACTAGCGGGGGCCCCAGATACGCAGTATTTT. It is translated as CASGGLAGAPDTQYF. The full variable domain, rest sourced from reference TRBV2 and TRBJ2-3, is EPEVTQTPSHQVTQMGQEVILRCVPISNHLYFYWYRQILGQKVEFLVSFYNNEISEKSEIFDDQFSVERPDGSNFTLKIRSTKLEDSAMYFCASGGLAGAPDTQYFGPGTRLTVL.

V and J are TRBV19 and TRBJ1-2, with D perhaps matching TRBD1 (5 bases). V was trimmed by 6 bases and J by 13 bases, leaving 24 bases between them. From germline, CDR1 is LNHDA and CDR2 SQIVND (reference sequence). The CDR3 length is 14 residues. The CDR3 here is CASSSSGTKAARTF. DNA of the CDR3: TGTGCCAGTAGCTCTTCCGGGACTAAGGCCGCACGCACCTTC.

The rearrangement uses TRBV5-1 and TRBJ2-1; 8 bases agree with TRBD1. Germline trimming cut 1 base from V and 9 bases from J; bases unmatched to any gene: 3. This CDR3 is 13 amino acids long. Per germline, CDR1 SGHRS and CDR2 YFSETQ. The CDR3 here is CASSLHRGSEQFF. DNA of the CDR3: TGCGCCAGCAGCTTGCACAGGGGGAGTGAGCAGTTCTTC.

The chain carries TRBV9 and TRBJ2-2, with D possibly being TRBD2 (5 bases). CDR3 length: 14 amino acids. V lost 4 bases and J 1 base, leaving 8 bases between the germline ends. CDR1 is SGDLS, CDR2 YYNGEE, per germline. In DNA form, the CDR3 reads TGTGCCAGCAGCCCCCGGGGGAACACCGGGGAGCTGTTTTTT. Its translation: CASSPRGNTGELFF.

This clone was observed a single time. The rearrangement joins TRBV27 to TRBJ1-2; a weak D match, TRBD1 (6 bases). Trimming left V 0 bases short and J 8 bases short, with 13 bases between. Germline V gene data show CDR1 as MNHEY and CDR2 as SMNVEV (reference sequence). This CDR3 spans 14 amino acids. The CDR3 spells CASSLSLGAGGYTF. DNA of the CDR3: TGTGCCAGCAGTTTATCGTTGGGGGCTGGAGGCTACACCTTC.

The rearrangement joins TRBV30 to TRBJ1-1; 8 nucleotides line up with TRBD1. CDR3 size: 15 residues. Germline V gene lookup returns CDR1 GTSNPN and CDR2 SVGIG (reference sequence). The ends lost 0 bases at V and 3 bases at J; junction bases unmatched: 6. The CDR3 loop is CAWSVRGRGYTEAFF. The DNA of the CDR3 is TGTGCCTGGAGTGTCAGGGGGCGGGGGTACACTGAAGCTTTCTTT.

The chain employs TRBV27 and TRBJ2-2, with 8 bases that match TRBD1. J was trimmed by 0 bases and V by 7 bases; bases with no gene match: 7. The CDR3 consists of 16 residues. Germline-derived CDR1 and CDR2 are MNHEY and SMNVEV (reference sequence). In DNA, the CDR3 is TGTGCCAGCATCGAGCTGGACAGGGCGAACACCGGGGAGCTGTTTTTT. Translation: CASIELDRANTGELFF.

The rearrangement links TRBV9 to TRBJ2-3, with 10 bases that match TRBD2. Per germline, CDR1 SGDLS and CDR2 YYNGEE. V lost 3 bases to trimming and J lost 0 bases; unmatched junction nucleotides: 16. This CDR3 contains 20 residues. As DNA, the CDR3 is TGTGCCAGCAGCGGTGGGGGTGGGACTAGCGAACCTACTAGCACAGATACGCAGTATTTT. Protein product: CASSGGGGTSEPTSTDTQYF.

The V and J genes are TRBV5-6 and TRBJ1-2; D unresolved. Trimming pared 4 bases from V and 9 bases from J, leaving 13 bases between. The CDR3 runs to 12 residues. The germline gives CDR1 SGHDT, CDR2 YYEEEE. CDR3 sequence: CASSQTQFSYTF. The CDR3 DNA sequence: TGTGCCAGCAGCCAAACCCAGTTTAGCTACACCTTC.

The CDR3 protein is CASSDTDRAGGYTF. The DNA for the CDR3 is TGTGCCAGCAGTGACACTGACCGGGCGGGTGGCTACACCTTC. The gene calls are TRBV2 and TRBJ1-2; D is unclear. The CDR3 sequence is 14 residues long. In germline, CDR1 is SNHLY, CDR2 FYNNEI. The V end lost 3 bases, the J end lost 7 bases, and 15 bases lay between the germline ends.

This clone has more than one count but fewer than ten. This chain joins TRBV6-5 and TRBJ2-7, with TRBD1 identical over 8 bases. V gave up 5 bases and J gave up 2 bases; unmatched junction bases: 5. The CDR3 covers 14 residues. Germline assignment: CDR1 MNHEY and CDR2 SVGAGI. This chain's CDR3 is CASSPQTGAYEQYV. The CDR3 DNA reads TGTGCCAGCAGTCCGCAGACAGGGGCCTACGAGCAGTACGTC.

The V call is TRBV28, the J call TRBJ1-5; D unresolved. V lost 5 bases to trimming and J lost 3 bases, with 11 bases between them. The CDR3 is made up of 14 amino acids. Germline V lookup: CDR1 MDHEN, CDR2 SYDVKM. CDR3 residues: CASSLWASNQPQHF. As DNA, the CDR3 is TGTGCCAGCAGTCTCTGGGCGTCCAATCAGCCCCAGCATTTT.

The V and J genes are TRBV9 and TRBJ2-7; 7 bases agree with TRBD2. Trimming took 0 bases from V and 3 from J; bases not matched to a gene: 6. The CDR3 has 15 amino acids. The germline V gene has CDR1 SGDLS and CDR2 YYNGEE. Here the CDR3 reads CASSVGAGRGYEQYF. The DNA of the CDR3 is TGTGCCAGCAGCGTAGGGGCGGGGAGGGGCTACGAGCAGTACTTC.

The CDR3 DNA follows: TGTGCCGCCCCCCGGGACAGGGGTTATAGCAATCAGCCCCAGCATTTT. It is translated as CAAPRDRGYSNQPQHF. The rearrangement uses TRBV10-3 and TRBJ1-5, with 10 bases aligning to TRBD1. CDR1 is ENHRY and CDR2 is SYGVKD in the germline V gene. The CDR3 is made up of 16 amino acids. J was trimmed by 0 bases and V by 11 bases; bases with no gene match: 10.

This chain uses TRBV28 with TRBJ2-7; D is possibly TRBD2 (6 bases). Germline CDR1 and CDR2: MDHEN and SYDVKM. The CDR3 sequence is 15 residues long. V dropped 6 bases and J dropped 6 bases, with 21 bases sitting between them. The CDR3 spells CASSLGPGAPVEQYF. Here the CDR3 DNA reads TGTGCCAGCAGCCTAGGGCCGGGAGCCCCGGTCGAGCAGTACTTC. The whole variable domain, filled in from reference TRBV28 and TRBJ2-7, reads DVKVTQSSRYLVKRTGEKVFLECVQDMDHENMFWYRQDPGLGLRLIYFSYDVKMKEKGDIPEGYSVSREKKERFSLILESASTNQTSMYLCASSLGPGAPVEQYFGPGTRLTVT.

The chain is built from TRBV30 and TRBJ1-6; D is unclear. The CDR3 is made up of 18 amino acids. Trimming stripped 2 bases from V and 5 bases from J, with 22 bases between. The germline CDR1 and CDR2 sequences are GTSNPN and SVGIG (reference sequence). Here the CDR3 reads CAWSFMRPSENNNSPLHF. CDR3 coding DNA: TGTGCCTGGAGTTTTATGAGGCCGAGCGAAAACAATAATTCACCCCTCCACTTT.

V and J are TRBV10-1 and TRBJ2-1; 8 bases are shared with TRBD2. Germline V gives CDR1 WNHNN, CDR2 SYGVQD (reference sequence). The V segment lost 7 bases and the J segment 0 bases; nucleotides outside the gene matches: 17. This CDR3 is built from 19 residues. CDR3 sequence reads: CASNFAGGPLFSSYNEQFF. The DNA for the CDR3 is TGCGCCAGCAATTTCGCGGGGGGCCCCCTTTTTAGCTCCTACAATGAGCAGTTCTTC.

The chain links TRBV10-3 to TRBJ2-5; D is unresolved. The V end lost 8 bases, the J end lost 4 bases, and 8 bases lay between the germline ends. There are 11 residues in the CDR3. Germline V gene lookup returns CDR1 ENHRY and CDR2 SYGVKD. DNA for the CDR3: TGTGCCATCGGAGTTGGAGAGACCCAGTACTTC. Encoded protein: CAIGVGETQYF.

The V and J genes are TRBV19 and TRBJ1-2; 9 positions match TRBD1. The CDR3 has 16 amino acids. The V and J ends lost 3 bases and 4 bases, in that order; junction bases with no gene match: 9. Per the germline V gene, CDR1 is LNHDA and CDR2 is SQIVND (reference sequence). This chain's CDR3 is CASSMQQGARAYGYTF. CDR3 nucleotides: TGTGCCAGTAGTATGCAACAGGGGGCTAGGGCCTATGGCTACACCTTC.

This chain links TRBV30 with TRBJ2-1; 9 bases line up with TRBD1. After removal of 5 bases from V and 3 bases from J, the junction contained 5 bases not matched to a gene. CDR1 and CDR2 (germline): GTSNPN, SVGIG (reference sequence). This CDR3 comprises 14 residues. In DNA form, the CDR3 reads TGTGCCTGGTCCCGGGACAGGGACTACAATGAGCAGTTCTTC. This gives the protein CAWSRDRDYNEQFF.

This clone has a handful of counts. This chain joins TRBV9 and TRBJ2-5; TRBD2 is a possible D gene (8 bases). Per germline, CDR1 SGDLS and CDR2 YYNGEE. This CDR3 is built from 18 residues. V was cut by 0 bases and J by 5 bases, with 23 bases left in between. The CDR3 DNA follows: TGTGCCAGCAGCGTAGGCCCAGGGGGAATGCGGGGGGCCGAGACCCAGTACTTC. Residues: CASSVGPGGMRGAETQYF.

The chain couples TRBV7-9 to TRBJ1-2, with a weak D call TRBD1 (5 bases). The germline V gene encodes CDR1 SEHNR and CDR2 FQNEAQ (reference sequence). V lost 1 base to trimming and J lost 4 bases, with 7 bases between them. The CDR3 loop spans 13 amino acids. The CDR3: CASSLGGIYGYTF. CDR3 sequence (DNA): TGTGCCAGCAGCTTAGGGGGCATCTATGGCTACACCTTC.

This clone was counted only a few times. V gene TRBV28 combines with J gene TRBJ1-5; 11 bases map to TRBD1. V lost 3 bases, J lost 6 bases, and 4 bases stayed unmatched. The CDR3 length is 15 residues. In germline, CDR1 is MDHEN, CDR2 SYDVKM. The CDR3 here is CASSFTGQGVQPQHF. In DNA form, the CDR3 reads TGTGCCAGCAGTTTTACGGGACAGGGGGTTCAGCCCCAGCATTTT.